Given below is one TCR beta chain in context. This clone was recorded once. Its antigen remains undetermined. No per-base quality is available; no much larger clone lies one base away. To be included, a participant needed at least one PBMC sample from before ART initiation plus at least two post-ART samples. Every participant with HIV received treatment in the United States of America. Cryopreserved samples of about 0.9-11 million PBMC were thawed and washed before DNA extraction. At the time of the earliest PBMC sample, participants with HIV were aged between about 20 and 60 years. PBMC samples from each participant spanned 1-4 timepoints before ART initiation and 2-8 timepoints after ART initiation, with a median of 7 samples. For every participant, serial HIV viral load, CD4+ T-cell count, ART history and demographic data were obtained. Using a Qiagen kit on a QIAcube, genomic DNA was extracted from unsorted PBMC, with samples processed in batches of 12.

The immunoSEQ hsTCRB v3.0 assay was used at survey level resolution to sequence the TRB variable region. The target sequencing depth for TRB was roughly 40,000-55,000 T-cell genomes per sample. Pooled TRB libraries were sequenced on an Illumina MiSeq with a v3 150-cycle kit. The authors' analysis ran thus. Repertoire analysis ran in R within a reproducible Nextflow workflow covering QC, data transformation and analysis. LymphoSeq2, an R package for exploring AIRR-Seq data, was used to implement the custom analyses. After excluding a few samples that yielded fewer than 5000 total TRB sequences, approximately 180 HIV repertoires remained for analysis. Among the 180 to 200 HIV repertoires that were kept, roughly 58 were collected before ART initiation and about 130 were collected after ART initiation. Each repertoire was downsampled to 5000 TRB nucleotide sequences, and summary statistics were averaged across 100 downsampling iterations. Only TRB sequences with CDR3 regions of at least seven amino acids were retained for analysis. Two measures captured diversity: a Shannon entropy-derived clonality score and the Gini coefficient. In the repertoire networks, any two of the top 5000 CDR3 amino acid sequences were linked whenever the two sequences differed by an edit distance of one. Antigen specificity groups and MHC restriction were predicted for TRB CDR3 amino acid sequences with GLIPH2. Known CMV, EBV, HIV or tissue antigen associations were flagged by matching CDR3 amino acid sequences against VDJdb and McPAS-TCR. Pre-ART, post-ART and control groups were compared with Wilcoxon signed-rank tests and Holm-Bonferroni correction. The source is immuneACCESS, and TCRdb retained only in-frame sequences with V and J called. Part of the clones is not carried over; for the studies checked, unresolved V genes explain less than half of this, and the remainder is unexplained. From that table come the V and J calls and clone size; the DNA was used to work out D and trimming. This sample comprises around 26,000 clones, approximately 90% of them detected only once. Together, the top ten hold 4.5% to 5.5% of the sample.

This specimen comes from a study of long-term antiretroviral therapy in people with HIV (dated 2022 in TCRdb). In terms of the full investigation: The earliest samples were collected about a decade before the 2015 WHO recommendation for immediate ART, when ART was typically delayed until CD4 counts fell. This retrospective serial study examined whether starting ART and sustained HIV suppression were associated with changes in the composition and diversity of the TRB repertoire in peripheral blood. A total of fewer than 200 cryopreserved PBMC samples were contributed to the cohort by 30 adults with confirmed HIV infection, with samples collected serially over a mean of approximately 6 years (range 1-12). Of the roughly 27 participants with HIV, 10 to 11 were female. Test extractions of a monoclonal T-cell line alongside about 30 polyclonal samples showed no cross-contamination during QIAcube processing. General findings and caveats noted by the study authors: ART initiation was associated with a significant increase in TRB diversity, but diversity stayed significantly below transplant donor controls even after long-term ART. Because PBMC availability was limited, only the TCR beta chain was sequenced, with no alpha chain pairing. The samples span the years 2004 to 2017, and the ART regimens used may be less effective than current regimens. The repertoire was dominated across all time points by expanded TRB clones identified before ART initiation, although this dominance was seen to fluctuate and to decrease in many PLHIV after ART. Inferences about post-ART repertoire changes are limited because no data were available on ART adherence, viral resistance or therapy changes. Narrower CDR3 length ranges were observed in HIV repertoires than in controls, and an antigen-experienced repertoire with only a slight naive shift after ART was suggested by the network structure. Because cell numbers in pre-ART samples were limited, unsorted PBMC were profiled instead of sorted CD4+ and CD8+ T cells.

This receptor was identified in a middle-aged man with HIV. Here the sequenced sample was unsorted PBMCs, taken just over 2.6 years after starting antiretroviral therapy.

The nucleotides read TGTGCCTGGAGGGTGGGGGGAGAGACCCAGTACTTC. Its translation reads: CAWRVGGETQYF. The rearrangement combines TRBV30 with TRBJ2-5; the D region possibly corresponds to TRBD2 (6 bases align). For CDR1 and CDR2, the germline V gene (reference sequence) lists GTSNPN and SVGIG. Counted from cysteine to phenylalanine, this CDR3 has 12 amino acids. This entry keeps only the CDR3 DNA: 36 bases, framed from base 1. Relative to germline, V is 3 bases shorter and J is 4 bases shorter, with 9 bases between their ends.